Each of the 10 T cell receptor beta chains below was sequenced from the same sample in a study of cytomegalovirus exposure and HLA in healthy donors. Researchers ran the PCR with 60 Vbeta and 13 Jbeta primers. This table comes from immunoSEQ multiplex PCR, and its TCRdb copy is limited to in-frame clones, with some not included. The sample yields fewer than 150,000 clones, roughly 78% seen once. What was sequenced was PBMCs. The source is a man aged 25 to 40 in good health and CMV-seronegative.

The genes are TRBV19 and TRBJ2-2; the D is unclear. The CDR3 loop spans 14 amino acids. The V end lost 6 bases, the J end lost 6 bases, and 14 bases lay between the germline ends. The germline CDR1 and CDR2 sequences are LNHDA and SQIVND (reference sequence). The CDR3, as DNA: TGTGCCAGTAGCCCCTCGGTCCAGGCCGGGGAGCTGTTTTTT. Amino acids: CASSPSVQAGELFF.

This clone was counted once. This sample includes further DNA sequences coding for the same CDR3. The V call is TRBV18, the J call TRBJ2-3; a weak D match, TRBD2 (5 bases). With 3 bases removed from V and 4 bases from J, the gap between germline ends came to 8 bases. The CDR3 totals 13 residues. Germline V gives CDR1 KGHSH, CDR2 LQKENI. The CDR3 is CASSPSGADTQYF. CDR3 sequence (DNA): TGTGCCAGCTCACCGTCCGGGGCAGATACGCAGTATTTT. The full variable domain, in which reference TRBV18 and TRBJ2-3 provide the parts outside the CDR3, is NAGVMQNPRHLVRRRGQEARLRCSPMKGHSHVYWYRQLPEEGLKFMVYLQKENIIDESGMPKERFSAEFPKEGPSILRIQQVVRGDSAAYFCASSPSGADTQYFGPGTRLTVL.

This sequence joins TRBV2 and TRBJ1-3, with TRBD1 as a possible D gene (5 bases). Deletions cut 7 bases from V and 4 bases from J, with 14 bases between. The CDR3 is 14 amino acids. The germline V gene has CDR1 SNHLY and CDR2 FYNNEI. The CDR3 loop reads CASTGGFSGNTIYF. The CDR3 DNA follows: TGTGCCAGCACCGGGGGATTTAGCGGAAACACCATATATTTT.

This clone turned up a few times. The rearrangement uses TRBV7-9 and TRBJ1-1, with D perhaps TRBD1 (5 bases). The V gene lost 6 bases and the J gene lost 4 bases, with 9 bases spanning the gap. Germline V gene lookup returns CDR1 SEHNR and CDR2 FQNEAQ (reference sequence). The CDR3 has 12 residues. CDR3 loop: CASSLTVTEAFF. As DNA, the CDR3 is TGTGCCAGCAGTTTGACAGTCACTGAAGCTTTCTTT.

This clone was seen only a few times. The gene calls are TRBV5-1 and TRBJ1-3; TRBD1 matches 12 bases. Germline assignment: CDR1 SGHRS and CDR2 YFSETQ. Trimming cost V 4 bases and J 3 bases; bases outside gene matches: 5. The CDR3 covers 16 residues. The DNA of the CDR3 is TGCGCCAGCAGCACGGGACAGGGGGCAAATGGAAACACCATATATTTT. Amino acid sequence: CASSTGQGANGNTIYF.

The chain uses TRBV15 and TRBJ1-5; 8 bases line up with TRBD1. J gave up 6 bases and V 1 base, and 5 bases lay outside the gene matches. This CDR3 contains 15 residues. CDR1 is LNHNV and CDR2 is YYDKDF in the germline V gene (reference sequence). The CDR3 reads CATSRGGQGGQPQHF. The CDR3 DNA is TGTGCCACCAGCAGAGGCGGACAGGGCGGTCAGCCCCAGCATTTT. Drawing the rest from reference TRBV15 and TRBJ1-5, the complete variable domain is DAMVIQNPRYQVTQFGKPVTLSCSQTLNHNVMYWYQQKSSQAPKLLFHYYDKDFNNEADTPDNFQSRRPNTSFCFLDIRSPGLGDTAMYLCATSRGGQGGQPQHFGDGTRLSIL.

The rearrangement joins TRBV4-2 to TRBJ2-7; D gene ambiguous. The CDR3 consists of 17 residues. Germline V lookup: CDR1 LGHNA, CDR2 YNFKEQ. The germline V and J ends were trimmed by 1 base and 0 bases, with 16 bases remaining between them. Here the CDR3 DNA reads TGTGCCAGCAGCCAAGTTTCTAACAGCTTAAGCTCCTACGAGCAGTACTTC. This codes for CASSQVSNSLSSYEQYF.

V usage is TRBV6-5 and J usage is TRBJ1-1; 7 nucleotides match TRBD1. This CDR3 spans 14 amino acids. Germline V gene sequence: CDR1 MNHEY, CDR2 SVGAGI. V lost 6 bases and J lost 3; bases outside the gene matches: 7. The CDR3 DNA sequence: TGTGCCAGCAGCCTAAGGGGGCTCGACACTGAAGCTTTCTTT. It translates to CASSLRGLDTEAFF.

The rearrangement uses TRBV4-1 and TRBJ2-7; D perhaps matches TRBD1 (5 bases). Germline V lookup: CDR1 MGHRA, CDR2 YSYEKL. The germline V and J ends were trimmed by 1 base and 1 base, with 8 bases remaining between them. The CDR3 extends over 14 amino acids. The CDR3 sequence is CASSQGQRSYEQYF. The CDR3 bases are TGCGCCAGCAGCCAAGGACAGAGATCCTACGAGCAGTACTTC.

The chain employs TRBV5-4 and TRBJ2-3; D not resolved. In germline, CDR1 is SGHNT, CDR2 YYREEE (reference sequence). CDR3 length equals 14 residues. Trimming removed 1 base from V and 6 bases from J, with 12 bases in between. The CDR3 here is CASSLMRSGDTQYF. CDR3 bases: TGTGCCAGCAGCTTGATGCGTTCTGGTGATACGCAGTATTTT.